Listed below are T cell receptor beta chains from one sample, sequenced in a study of blood T cell repertoires in COVID-19. The method was immunoSEQ multiplex PCR; TCRdb's version includes in-frame clones alone and lacks a portion of them. The sample includes approximately 49,000 clones, around nine tenths of them seen just once. The sample comprised peripheral blood. The receptors were sampled from a man over 45 with acute or convalescent COVID-19. The CDR3 runs from the conserved cysteine through the conserved F or W. A D gene is named only where the DNA matches it firmly. Size is omitted from some rows. Given values are once, few, many or a class for expanded clones.

j_call v_call d_call clone_size cdr3_aa cdr3_nt
TRBJ1-2 TRBV11-3 . . CASSLGGIRTNYGYTF TGTGCCAGCAGCTTGGGGGGGATCAGGACTAACTATGGCTACACCTTC
TRBJ1-4 TRBV7-9 TRBD1 . CASSARDRVYEKLFF TGTGCCAGCAGCGCCCGGGACAGGGTTTATGAAAAACTGTTTTTT
TRBJ2-1 TRBV11-3 TRBD1 . CASSLISGTGGVEQFF TGTGCCAGCAGCTTAATCTCAGGGACAGGGGGTGTTGAGCAGTTCTTC
TRBJ1-1 TRBV2 TRBD1 . CASGDRPNTEAFF TGTGCCAGCGGGGACAGGCCGAACACTGAAGCTTTCTTT
TRBJ1-2 TRBV18 . . CASSPRTVGNYGYTF TGTGCCAGCTCACCCCGGACAGTGGGGAACTATGGCTACACCTTC
TRBJ1-2 TRBV28 . . CASSFDRRGYTF TGTGCCAGCAGTTTTGACAGACGAGGCTACACCTTC
TRBJ1-1 TRBV19 TRBD1 . CASKIAGGLTEAFF TGTGCCAGTAAAATCGCAGGGGGCTTGACTGAAGCTTTCTTT
TRBJ2-7 TRBV5-1 . few CASSYDRTESYEQYF TGCGCCAGCAGCTACGACCGGACAGAGTCCTACGAGCAGTACTTC
TRBJ2-7 TRBV5-1 . . CASSLAGVGYEQYF TGCGCCAGCAGCTTGGCCGGGGTGGGGTACGAGCAGTACTTC
TRBJ2-7 TRBV30 TRBD2 . CAWSVITWRGGIREQYF TGTGCCTGGAGTGTAATTACGTGGCGGGGGGGCATTAGGGAGCAGTACTTC
TRBJ1-1 TRBV24-1 TRBD1 once CATSDWGRGTEAFF TGTGCCACCAGTGATTGGGGCAGGGGGACTGAAGCTTTCTTT
TRBJ1-2 TRBV5-1 . . CASSLGRAYGYTF TGCGCCAGCAGCTTGGGGCGGGCCTATGGCTACACCTTC
TRBJ1-2 TRBV29-1 . . CSAVLGSARNYGYTF TGCAGCGCCGTACTTGGGTCTGCGAGGAACTATGGCTACACCTTC
TRBJ1-5 TRBV5-5 . . CASSRDYGSQPQHF TGTGCCAGCAGCAGGGATTACGGGAGTCAGCCCCAGCATTTT
TRBJ2-3 TRBV19 . . CASSIDPRQNAQYF TGTGCCAGTAGTATAGATCCGAGACAAAACGCGCAGTATTTT
TRBJ1-2 TRBV30 . . CAWSEGDYYGYTF TGTGCCTGGAGTGAGGGAGACTACTATGGCTACACCTTC
TRBJ1-4 TRBV11-2 TRBD1 . CASRRGQVDLVSGKLFF TGTGCCAGCAGAAGAGGACAGGTCGATCTAGTTAGCGGAAAACTGTTTTTT
TRBJ2-7 TRBV5-4 TRBD2 . CASSLVPSGKPSYEQYF TGTGCCAGCAGCTTGGTACCTAGCGGAAAACCCTCCTACGAGCAGTACTTC
TRBJ1-5 TRBV9 . . CASSVDVGSQPQHF TGTGCCAGCAGCGTAGACGTTGGGAGTCAGCCCCAGCATTTT
TRBJ1-3 TRBV12-3/TRBV12-4 . . CASRKGGKHAIYF TGTGCCAGCAGAAAAGGGGGAAAACACGCCATATATTTT
TRBJ2-7 TRBV20-1 . . CSARDVEEQYF TGCAGTGCTAGAGATGTTGAGGAGCAGTACTTC
TRBJ2-1 TRBV24-1 . . CATSDIMSSDNEQFF TGTGCCACCAGTGATATCATGTCGAGCGACAATGAGCAGTTCTTC
TRBJ2-5 TRBV6-2/TRBV6-3 TRBD2 once CASSPMTSTFYQETQYF TGTGCCAGCAGTCCCATGACTAGCACCTTTTACCAAGAGACCCAGTACTTC
TRBJ1-2 TRBV30 TRBD1 . CAWSEGAAYGYTF TGTGCCTGGAGTGAGGGGGCTGCCTATGGCTACACCTTC
TRBJ2-7 TRBV6-5 . few CASSQRQWLEQYF TGTGCCAGCAGCCAAAGACAGTGGTTGGAGCAGTACTTC
TRBJ1-4 TRBV2 TRBD1 . CASIAQGEVLVEKLFF TGTGCCAGCATTGCGCAGGGGGAAGTTCTGGTTGAAAAACTGTTTTTT
TRBJ2-5 TRBV2 . once CASSPDSQETQYF TGTGCCAGCAGTCCCGACAGCCAAGAGACCCAGTACTTC
TRBJ2-1 TRBV9 . . CASSRGYNEQFF TGTGCCAGCTCTAGGGGCTACAATGAGCAGTTCTTC
TRBJ1-1 TRBV11-2 . . CASSPARLRMNTEAFF TGTGCCAGCAGCCCCGCCCGGTTGCGGATGAACACTGAAGCTTTCTTT
TRBJ1-6 TRBV19 TRBD1 . CASTISGRGLNSPLHF TGTGCCAGTACCATTTCAGGAAGGGGGCTTAATTCACCCCTCCACTTT
TRBJ1-1 TRBV5-4 . once CASRTENTEAFF TGTGCCAGCAGGACAGAAAACACTGAAGCTTTCTTT
TRBJ1-6 TRBV4-1 TRBD1 . CASSQGPKQGLNSPLHF TGCGCCAGCAGCCAAGGCCCAAAACAGGGGCTAAATTCACCCCTCCACTTT
TRBJ1-1 TRBV20-1 TRBD1 . CSAIDRGMNTEAFF TGCAGTGCTATTGACAGGGGTATGAACACTGAAGCTTTCTTT
TRBJ1-1 TRBV6-1 . once CASSERGVQNTEAFF TGTGCCAGCAGTGAACGGGGGGTGCAGAACACTGAAGCTTTCTTT
TRBJ2-5 TRBV19 . . CASSMTTNAQETQYF TGTGCCAGTAGTATGACCACTAACGCTCAAGAGACCCAGTACTTC
TRBJ1-1 TRBV27 . . CASSLHRQSHTEAFF TGTGCCAGCAGTTTACACCGACAGTCTCACACTGAAGCTTTCTTT
TRBJ2-1 TRBV2 TRBD2 . CASLPSGVSYNEQFF TGTGCCAGCTTGCCCAGCGGGGTCTCCTACAATGAGCAGTTCTTC
TRBJ1-6 TRBV19 . . CASSMSRTEGSPLHF TGTGCCAGTAGTATGAGTCGCACAGAAGGTTCACCCCTCCACTTT
TRBJ2-1 TRBV24-1 TRBD2 once CATSVAAGDAEQFF TGTGCCACCAGTGTCGCAGCGGGAGACGCTGAGCAGTTCTTC
TRBJ1-2 TRBV6-1 . . CASSENWALHYGYTF TGTGCCAGCAGTGAAAATTGGGCCCTCCACTATGGCTACACCTTC
TRBJ2-7 TRBV6-2/TRBV6-3 TRBD1 . CASSGQGEYEQYF TGTGCCAGCAGCGGACAGGGGGAGTACGAGCAGTACTTC
TRBJ1-2 TRBV28 . . CASSGTTYGYTF TGTGCCAGCTCAGGGACTACCTATGGCTACACCTTC
TRBJ2-3 TRBV10-3 . . CAANPRETDTQYF TGTGCCGCCAACCCGAGGGAGACAGATACGCAGTATTTT
TRBJ2-3 TRBV28 TRBD2 . CGSRTSGTDTQYF TGTGGTAGCAGAACTAGCGGCACAGATACGCAGTATTTT
TRBJ2-2 TRBV6-2/TRBV6-3 . . CASSYSVDPFLVPRNTGELFF TGTGCCAGCAGTTACTCGGTAGATCCATTCCTAGTTCCTCGGAACACCGGGGAGCTGTTTTTT
TRBJ1-2 TRBV12-3/TRBV12-4 . . CASSPQANYGYTF TGTGCCAGCAGCCCCCAAGCGAACTATGGCTACACCTTC